Presented here are 15 T cell receptor beta chains from one specimen sequenced in a study of blood T cell repertoires in COVID-19. Profiling relied on immunoSEQ multiplex PCR, and the TCRdb table lists in-frame clones only, not all of them. The table lists about 190,000 clones, roughly 82% of them singletons. Sequencing was done on a sample of peripheral blood. Every receptor here comes from a woman between 55 and 75 years old with COVID-19, enrolled during active disease.

The rearrangement links TRBV18 to TRBJ2-7; 12 bases match TRBD1. Germline assignment: CDR1 KGHSH and CDR2 LQKENI. The CDR3 runs 14 residues. V lost 3 bases, J lost 5 bases, and 2 bases stayed unmatched. CDR3: CASSPGQGAHEQYF. The CDR3 DNA sequence: TGTGCCAGCTCACCGGGACAGGGGGCCCACGAGCAGTACTTC. The entire variable domain, with the rest obtained from reference TRBV18 and TRBJ2-7, is as follows: NAGVMQNPRHLVRRRGQEARLRCSPMKGHSHVYWYRQLPEEGLKFMVYLQKENIIDESGMPKERFSAEFPKEGPSILRIQQVVRGDSAAYFCASSPGQGAHEQYFGPGTRLTVT.

The chain links TRBV10-3 to TRBJ1-2; 7 nucleotides line up with TRBD1. This CDR3 has 15 amino acids. V gave up 6 bases and J gave up 2 bases; unmatched junction bases: 9. Germline V gives CDR1 ENHRY, CDR2 SYGVKD. The CDR3 DNA sequence: TGTGCCATCAGACGGGGAACAGGGGAAAACTATGGCTACACCTTC. Encoded protein: CAIRRGTGENYGYTF.

The CDR3 DNA is TGTGCCAGCAGCTTGCCAGGGGCCGCGCACCCTTCCGATACGCAGTATTTT. Translating it yields CASSLPGAAHPSDTQYF. V gene TRBV7-2 combines with J gene TRBJ2-3; D is perhaps TRBD1 (6 bases). This CDR3 region has 17 residues. The V and J ends lost 3 bases and 6 bases respectively, with 22 bases between them. Germline values: CDR1 SGHTA, CDR2 FQGNSA. The whole variable domain, remainder taken from reference TRBV7-2 and TRBJ2-3, is GAGVSQSPSNKVTEKGKDVELRCDPISGHTALYWYRQSLGQGLEFLIYFQGNSAPDKSGLPSDRFSAERTGGSVSTLTIQRTQQEDSAVYLCASSLPGAAHPSDTQYFGPGTRLTVL.

DNA for the CDR3: TGTGCCAGCAGTTCCCGACTAGCGCCCGGGGAGCTGTTTTTT. This codes for CASSSRLAPGELFF. This chain uses TRBV27 with TRBJ2-2; 8 bases align to TRBD2. With V trimmed by 4 bases and J by 6 bases, 4 bases remained unmatched. This CDR3 is 14 amino acids long. Germline V gene lookup returns CDR1 MNHEY and CDR2 SMNVEV (reference sequence).

The chain couples TRBV12-3 or TRBV12-4 to TRBJ1-1, with 7 positions matching TRBD1. The CDR3 has 13 amino acids. Germline trimming cut 7 bases from V and 5 bases from J; bases unmatched to any gene: 7. As DNA, the CDR3 is TGTGCCAGCAACCGACAGGGTTGGACTGAAGCTTTCTTT. Amino acids: CASNRQGWTEAFF.

V and J are TRBV6-5 and TRBJ1-1; a possible D gene is TRBD1 (5 bases). The CDR3 runs to 12 residues. Germline V CDR1 and CDR2: MNHEY, SVGAGI. V lost 6 bases and J 8 bases, leaving 13 bases between the germline ends. The CDR3 nucleotides are TGTGCCAGCAGGGTCTTTCAGGGAGAAGCTTTCTTT. Residues: CASRVFQGEAFF.

The chain employs TRBV12-3 or TRBV12-4 and TRBJ2-7; perhaps TRBD1 as D (6 bases). The CDR3 is made up of 12 amino acids. V dropped 3 bases and J dropped 4 bases, with 7 bases sitting between them. CDR3 nucleotide sequence: TGTGCCAGCAGTTTGCAGGGGTACGAGCAGTACTTC. This codes for CASSLQGYEQYF.

The chain employs TRBV4-3 and TRBJ1-1; 8 bases fit TRBD1. V dropped 0 bases and J dropped 6; count of bases not matched to a gene: 6. This CDR3 region has 15 residues. In germline, CDR1 is LGHNA, CDR2 YSLEER. CDR3 sequence reads: CASSQDLGQGSEAFF. The CDR3 DNA reads TGCGCCAGCAGCCAAGATCTAGGACAGGGATCTGAAGCTTTCTTT.

J is TRBJ2-7 and V is TRBV3-1 (or the pseudogene TRBV3-2); 9 bases are shared with TRBD1. The CDR3 runs to 14 residues. Germline assignment: CDR1 LGHDT and CDR2 YNNKEL (reference sequence). Losses at the gene ends were 0 bases for V and 9 bases for J; bases not matched to a gene: 6. CDR3: CASSQEGTGRWQYV. Here the CDR3 DNA reads TGTGCCAGCAGCCAAGAGGGGACAGGGCGGTGGCAGTACGTC.

The chain uses TRBV6-5 and TRBJ1-2; the D is unclear. Trimming took off 8 bases at V and 8 bases at J, with 15 bases between the two ends. This CDR3 region has 12 residues. Germline-derived CDR1 and CDR2 are MNHEY and SVGAGI. The DNA of the CDR3 is TGTGCCAGCCGCGCCGGTTTGAGGGGCTACACCTTC. Translating it yields CASRAGLRGYTF.

The CDR3 nucleotides are TGTGCCACCAGTGATCCTCAGCTTCGGGGCCCTAGCGGGGATGAGCAGTTCTTC. Its protein product is CATSDPQLRGPSGDEQFF. The V and J genes are TRBV24-1 and TRBJ2-1; TRBD2 matches 9 bases. V lost 3 bases to trimming and J lost 8 bases; unmatched junction nucleotides: 16. Germline-derived CDR1 and CDR2 are KGHDR and SFDVKD. The CDR3 sequence is 18 residues long.

J is TRBJ1-5 and V is TRBV7-8; the match to TRBD1 covers 8 bases. Germline values: CDR1 SGHVS, CDR2 FQNEAQ. Trimming cost V 2 bases and J 2 bases; bases outside gene matches: 5. The CDR3 sequence is 16 residues long. The DNA of the CDR3 is TGTGCCAGCAGCTTATATGTACAGGGGGGCAATCAGCCCCAGCATTTT. Residues: CASSLYVQGGNQPQHF.

A single count supports this clone. The chain has TRBV11-3 and TRBJ1-5; 9 bases align to TRBD1. The CDR3 has 18 residues. Germline V gene sequence: CDR1 SGHNT, CDR2 YENEEA. The J segment lost 5 bases and the V segment lost 7 bases, leaving 18 bases of the junction unmatched. CDR3 loop: CASIPSTLSGTGHQPQHF. The CDR3 nucleotides are TGTGCCAGCATCCCATCCACCCTCTCCGGGACAGGGCATCAGCCCCAGCATTTT.

The rearrangement uses TRBV29-1 and TRBJ1-2; tentatively, D is TRBD1 (5 bases). Germline-derived CDR1 and CDR2 are SQVTM and ANQGSEA. V was clipped by 6 bases and J by 4 bases, with 15 bases between them. The CDR3 covers 13 residues. The CDR3 coding sequence is TGCAGCGTGGCCGCGGGGGTTTCCTATGGCTACACCTTC. Translating gives CSVAAGVSYGYTF.

The chain combines TRBV7-2 with TRBJ1-1; 8 nucleotides agree with TRBD1. The junction had 1 base not matched to a gene; V was cut back by 0 bases and J by 1 base. Germline V gene sequence: CDR1 SGHTA, CDR2 FQGNSA. The CDR3 extends over 15 amino acids. Written as DNA, the CDR3 is TGTGCCAGCAGCTTAGCGGGGACAGGGAACACTGAAGCTTTCTTT. Protein product: CASSLAGTGNTEAFF.